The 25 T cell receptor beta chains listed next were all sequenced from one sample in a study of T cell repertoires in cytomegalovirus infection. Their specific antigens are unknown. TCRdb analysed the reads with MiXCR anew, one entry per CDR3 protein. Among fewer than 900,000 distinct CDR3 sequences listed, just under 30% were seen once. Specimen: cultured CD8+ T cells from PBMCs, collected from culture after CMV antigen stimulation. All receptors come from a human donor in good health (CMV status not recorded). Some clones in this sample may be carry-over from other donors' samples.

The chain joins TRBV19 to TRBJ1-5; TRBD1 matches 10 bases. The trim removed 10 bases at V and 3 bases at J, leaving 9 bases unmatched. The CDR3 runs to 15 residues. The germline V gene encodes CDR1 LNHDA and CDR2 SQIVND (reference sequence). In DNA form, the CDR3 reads TGTGCCACCGAAACCGGGACAGGGGACAATCAGCCCCAGCATTTT. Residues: CATETGTGDNQPQHF.

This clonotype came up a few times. The CDR3 nucleotides are TGTGCCAGCAGCACGGTCGGGCGCTCAATCAGTGGGACATACAATGAGCAGTTCTTC. Protein product: CASSTVGRSISGTYNEQFF. The chain carries TRBV6-2 or TRBV6-3 and TRBJ2-1; possible D gene TRBD1, 6 bases. V shed 6 bases and J shed 4 bases, with 28 bases lying between them. This CDR3 has 19 amino acids. Germline V gives CDR1 MNHEY, CDR2 SVGEGT.

CDR3 nucleotides: TGTGCCAGCAGTTTCGCAGAGGATAGCAATCAGCCCCAGCATTTT. Translating gives CASSFAEDSNQPQHF. This chain connects TRBV27 to TRBJ1-5; D not certain. Trimming removed 3 bases at V and 0 bases at J, with 9 bases between. The germline V gene encodes CDR1 MNHEY and CDR2 SMNVEV (reference sequence). There are 15 residues in the CDR3.

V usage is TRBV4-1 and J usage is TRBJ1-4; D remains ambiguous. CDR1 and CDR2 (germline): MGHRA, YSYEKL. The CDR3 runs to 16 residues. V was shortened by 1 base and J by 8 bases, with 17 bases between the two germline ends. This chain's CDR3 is CASSQGWKGSGEKLFF. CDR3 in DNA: TGCGCCAGCAGCCAAGGTTGGAAAGGGTCTGGGGAAAAACTGTTTTTT.

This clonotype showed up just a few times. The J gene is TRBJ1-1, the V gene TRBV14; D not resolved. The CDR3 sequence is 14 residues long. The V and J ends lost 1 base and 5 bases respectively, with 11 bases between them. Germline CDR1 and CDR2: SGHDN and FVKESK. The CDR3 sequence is CASSQAPLGTEAFF. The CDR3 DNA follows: TGTGCCAGCAGCCAAGCACCGTTGGGGACTGAAGCTTTCTTT.

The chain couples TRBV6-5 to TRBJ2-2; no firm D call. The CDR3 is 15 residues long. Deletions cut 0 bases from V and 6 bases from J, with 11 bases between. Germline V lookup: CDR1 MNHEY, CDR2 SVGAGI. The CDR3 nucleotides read TGTGCCAGCAGTTACTCAGGAAATCAAGCCGGGGAGCTGTTTTTT. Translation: CASSYSGNQAGELFF.

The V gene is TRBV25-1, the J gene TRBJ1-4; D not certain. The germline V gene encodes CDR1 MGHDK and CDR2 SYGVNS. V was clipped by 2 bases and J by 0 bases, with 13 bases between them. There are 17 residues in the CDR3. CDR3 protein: CASSETPITSTNEKLFF. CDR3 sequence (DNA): TGTGCCAGCAGTGAAACCCCGATCACCTCAACTAATGAAAAACTGTTTTTT.

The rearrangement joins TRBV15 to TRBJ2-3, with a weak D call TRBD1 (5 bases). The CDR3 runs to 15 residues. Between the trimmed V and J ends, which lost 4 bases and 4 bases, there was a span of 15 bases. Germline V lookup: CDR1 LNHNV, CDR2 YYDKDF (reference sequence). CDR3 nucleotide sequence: TGTGCCACCAGCACCAAGTGGGGCATAGCAGATACGCAGTATTTT. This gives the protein CATSTKWGIADTQYF.

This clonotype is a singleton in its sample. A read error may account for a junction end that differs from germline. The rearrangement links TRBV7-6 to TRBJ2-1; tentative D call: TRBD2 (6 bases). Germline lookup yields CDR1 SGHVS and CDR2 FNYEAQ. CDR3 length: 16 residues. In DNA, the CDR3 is TGTGCCAGCAGCCCACTGTGGCGCGGGGATAACAATAAGCAGTTCTTC. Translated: CASSPLWRGDNNKQFF.

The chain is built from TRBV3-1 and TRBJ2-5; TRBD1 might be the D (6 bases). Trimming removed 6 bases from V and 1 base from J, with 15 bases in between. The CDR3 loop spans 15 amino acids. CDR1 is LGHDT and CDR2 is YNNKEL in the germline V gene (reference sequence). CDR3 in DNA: TGTGCCAGCAGACCCCTCACAGGGCTCCAAGAGACCCAGTACTTC. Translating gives CASRPLTGLQETQYF.

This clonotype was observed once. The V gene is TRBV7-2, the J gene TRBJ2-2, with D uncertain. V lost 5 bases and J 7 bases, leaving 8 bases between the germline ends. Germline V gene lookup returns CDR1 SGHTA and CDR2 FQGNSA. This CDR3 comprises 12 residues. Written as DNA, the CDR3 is TGTGCCAGCAGCATACAGCACGGGGAGCTGTTTTTT. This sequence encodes CASSIQHGELFF.

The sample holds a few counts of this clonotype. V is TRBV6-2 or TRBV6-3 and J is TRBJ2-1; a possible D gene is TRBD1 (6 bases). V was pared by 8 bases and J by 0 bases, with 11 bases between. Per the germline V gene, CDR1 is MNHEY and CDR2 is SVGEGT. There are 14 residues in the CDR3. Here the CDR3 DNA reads TGTGCCAGCGGGGACATTAGCTCCTACAATGAGCAGTTCTTC. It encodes CASGDISSYNEQFF.

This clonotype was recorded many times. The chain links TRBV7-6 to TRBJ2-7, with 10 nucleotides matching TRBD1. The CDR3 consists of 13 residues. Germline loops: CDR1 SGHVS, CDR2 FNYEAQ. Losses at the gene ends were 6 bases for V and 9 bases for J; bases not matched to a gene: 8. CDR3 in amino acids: CASSPGQGWLQYF. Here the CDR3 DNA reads TGTGCCAGCAGTCCGGGACAGGGGTGGCTGCAGTACTTC.

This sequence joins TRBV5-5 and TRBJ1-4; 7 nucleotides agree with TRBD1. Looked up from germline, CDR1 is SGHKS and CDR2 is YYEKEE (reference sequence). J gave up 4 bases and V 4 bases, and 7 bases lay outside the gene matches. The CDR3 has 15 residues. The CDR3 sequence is CASSHGTAYNEKLFF. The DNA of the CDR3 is TGTGCCAGCAGCCACGGGACAGCGTATAATGAAAAACTGTTTTTT.

The CDR3 DNA follows: TGTGCCAGTAGTATAGCCCTGGACAGCACCGGGGAGCTGTTTTTT. Protein sequence: CASSIALDSTGELFF. The V call is TRBV19, the J call TRBJ2-2; tentatively, D is TRBD1 (6 bases). This CDR3 comprises 15 residues. V lost 1 base, J lost 4 bases, and 10 bases lay in between. Germline loops: CDR1 LNHDA, CDR2 SQIVND (reference sequence). Based on the CDR3 plus reference TRBV19 and TRBJ2-2, the full variable domain is DGGITQSPKYLFRKEGQNVTLSCEQNLNHDAMYWYRQDPGQGLRLIYYSQIVNDFQKGDIAEGYSVSREKKESFPLTVTSAQKNPTAFYLCASSIALDSTGELFFGEGSRLTVL.

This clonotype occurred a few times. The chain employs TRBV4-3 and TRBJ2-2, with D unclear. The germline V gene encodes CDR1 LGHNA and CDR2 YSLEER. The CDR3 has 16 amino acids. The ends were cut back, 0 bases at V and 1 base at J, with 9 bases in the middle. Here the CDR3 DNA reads TGCGCCAGCAGCCAAGATACAGTATTGAACACCGGGGAGCTGTTTTTT. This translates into CASSQDTVLNTGELFF.

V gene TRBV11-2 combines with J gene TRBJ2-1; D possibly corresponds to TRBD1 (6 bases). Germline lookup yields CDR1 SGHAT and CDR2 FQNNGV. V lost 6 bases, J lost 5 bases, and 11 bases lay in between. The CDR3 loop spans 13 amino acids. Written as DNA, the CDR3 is TGTGCCAGCAGTTTGGACAGTCACAATGAGCAGTTCTTC. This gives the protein CASSLDSHNEQFF. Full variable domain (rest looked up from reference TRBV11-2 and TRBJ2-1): EAGVAQSPRYKIIEKRQSVAFWCNPISGHATLYWYQQILGQGPKLLIQFQNNGVVDDSQLPKDRFSAERLKGVDSTLKIQPAKLEDSAVYLCASSLDSHNEQFFGPGTRLTVL.

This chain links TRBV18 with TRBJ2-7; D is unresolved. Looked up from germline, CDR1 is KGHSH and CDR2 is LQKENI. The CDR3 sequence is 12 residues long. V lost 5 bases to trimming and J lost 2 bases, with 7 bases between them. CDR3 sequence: CASSFDTYEQYV. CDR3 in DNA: TGTGCCAGCTCATTCGACACCTACGAGCAGTACGTC.

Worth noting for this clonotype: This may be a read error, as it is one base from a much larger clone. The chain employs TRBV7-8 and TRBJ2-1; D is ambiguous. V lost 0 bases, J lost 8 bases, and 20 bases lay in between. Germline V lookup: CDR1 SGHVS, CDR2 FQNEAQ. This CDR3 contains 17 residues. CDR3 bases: TGTGCCAGCAGCTTAGCGGTGGGCAGGAGAATGTACGATGAGCAGTTCTTC. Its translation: CASSLAVGRRMYDEQFF.

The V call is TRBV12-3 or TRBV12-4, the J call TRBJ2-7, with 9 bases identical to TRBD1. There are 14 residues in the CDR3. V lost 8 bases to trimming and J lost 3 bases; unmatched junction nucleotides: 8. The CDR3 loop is CASCLGGQGYEQYF. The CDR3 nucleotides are TGTGCCAGCTGCTTGGGGGGACAGGGCTACGAGCAGTACTTC.

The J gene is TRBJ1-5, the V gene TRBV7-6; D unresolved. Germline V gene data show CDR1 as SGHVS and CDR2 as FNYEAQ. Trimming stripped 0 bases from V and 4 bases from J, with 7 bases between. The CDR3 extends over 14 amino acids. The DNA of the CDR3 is TGTGCCAGCAGCTTAGCGTCGGGGAATCAGCCCCAGCATTTT. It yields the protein CASSLASGNQPQHF.

CDR3 region: CSARGQLQTGELFF. The CDR3 DNA reads TGCAGTGCCCGCGGACAGCTTCAGACCGGGGAGCTGTTTTTT. The rearrangement links TRBV20-1 to TRBJ2-2; D perhaps matches TRBD1 (6 bases). Per the germline V gene, CDR1 is DFQATT and CDR2 is SNEGSKA (reference sequence). V dropped 6 bases and J dropped 5 bases, with 16 bases sitting between them. The CDR3 runs 14 residues.

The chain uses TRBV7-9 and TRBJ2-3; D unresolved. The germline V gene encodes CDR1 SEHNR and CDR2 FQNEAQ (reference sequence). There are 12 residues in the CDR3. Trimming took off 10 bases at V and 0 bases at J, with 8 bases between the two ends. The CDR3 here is CATQESTDTQYF. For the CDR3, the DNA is TGTGCCACTCAGGAGAGCACAGATACGCAGTATTTT.

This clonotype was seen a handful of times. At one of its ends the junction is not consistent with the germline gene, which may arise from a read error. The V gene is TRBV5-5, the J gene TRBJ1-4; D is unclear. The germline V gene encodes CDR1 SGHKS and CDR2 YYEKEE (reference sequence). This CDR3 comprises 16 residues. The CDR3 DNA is TGTGCCAGCAGCTTGAGGTTAGGCCAGGCCCCCGAGCAAGGAGCATTT. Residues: CASSLRLGQAPEQGAF.

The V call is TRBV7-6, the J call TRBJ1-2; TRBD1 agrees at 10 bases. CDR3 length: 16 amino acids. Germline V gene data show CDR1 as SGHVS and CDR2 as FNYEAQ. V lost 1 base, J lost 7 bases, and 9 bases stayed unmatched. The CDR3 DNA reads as TGTGCCAGCAGCTTAGGGGTGACAGGGGGCCAGTTTGGCTACACCTTC. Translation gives CASSLGVTGGQFGYTF.